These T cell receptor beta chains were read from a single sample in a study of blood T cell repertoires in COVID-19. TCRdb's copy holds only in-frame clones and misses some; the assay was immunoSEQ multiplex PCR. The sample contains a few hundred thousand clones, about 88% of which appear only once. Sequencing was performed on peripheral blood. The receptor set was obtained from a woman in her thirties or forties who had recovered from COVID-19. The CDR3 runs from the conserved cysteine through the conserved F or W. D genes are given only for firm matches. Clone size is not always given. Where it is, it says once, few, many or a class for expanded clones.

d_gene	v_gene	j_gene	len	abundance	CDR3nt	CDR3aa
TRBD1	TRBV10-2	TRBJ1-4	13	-	TGCGCCAGCTCCCGACAGGGCCATGAAAAACTGTTTTTT	CASSRQGHEKLFF
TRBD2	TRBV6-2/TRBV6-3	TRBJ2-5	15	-	TGTGCCAGCAGTTACGGCGGGGGGGTTCAAGAGACCCAGTACTTC	CASSYGGGVQETQYF
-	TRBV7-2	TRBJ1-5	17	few	TGTGCCAGCAGCCCCGAGGCAGGGGCCTTTATCAATCAGCCCCAGCATTTT	CASSPEAGAFINQPQHF
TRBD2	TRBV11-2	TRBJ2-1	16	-	TGTGCCAGCACCGGGGAAGGACTAGCAGTCAACAATGAGCAGTTCTTC	CASTGEGLAVNNEQFF
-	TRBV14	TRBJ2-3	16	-	TGTGCCAGCAGCCAAGAAAACAGGGGAGGAACAGATACGCAGTATTTT	CASSQENRGGTDTQYF
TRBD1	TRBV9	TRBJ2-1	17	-	TGTGCCAGCAGCGAGCTGTACAGGACAGGGGGCAAGAATGAGCAGTTCTTC	CASSELYRTGGKNEQFF
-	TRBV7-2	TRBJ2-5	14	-	TGTGCCAGCAGCATCGGACAAGACCAAGAGACCCAGTACTTC	CASSIGQDQETQYF
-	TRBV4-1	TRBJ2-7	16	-	TGCGCCAGCAGCCAATGGTGGGACACCCCATCCTACGAGCAGTACTTC	CASSQWWDTPSYEQYF
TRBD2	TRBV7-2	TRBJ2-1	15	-	TGTGCCAGCAGCTTAGTCGGGGAGGGCTACAATGAGCAGTTCTTC	CASSLVGEGYNEQFF
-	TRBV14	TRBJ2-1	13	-	TGTGCCAGCAGCCAAGAGTGGAGCAATGAGCAGTTCTTC	CASSQEWSNEQFF
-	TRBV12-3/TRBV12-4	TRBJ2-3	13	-	TGTGCCAGCAGTTTCCGACAGACAGATACGCAGTATTTT	CASSFRQTDTQYF
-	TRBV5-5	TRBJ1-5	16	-	TGTGCCAGCAGCTTGAGCTCAGGGATTAACAATCAGCCCCAGCATTTT	CASSLSSGINNQPQHF
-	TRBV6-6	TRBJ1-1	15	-	TGTGCCAGCAGTCCCGGGGGGGTTATGAACACTGAAGCTTTCTTT	CASSPGGVMNTEAFF
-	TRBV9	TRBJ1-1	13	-	TGTGCCAGCAGCGTAGGTCATGACACTGAAGCTTTCTTT	CASSVGHDTEAFF
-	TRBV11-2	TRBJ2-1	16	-	TGTGCCAGCAGATCGGGCCCGGGGGGCCTATCAGGCGAGCAGTTCTTC	CASRSGPGGLSGEQFF
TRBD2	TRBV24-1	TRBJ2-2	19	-	TGTGCCACCAGTGCCCGGACTAGCGGGGGGGTCGCGAACACCGGGGAGCTGTTTTTT	CATSARTSGGVANTGELFF
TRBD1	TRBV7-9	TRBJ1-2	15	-	TGTGCCAGCACCAACTCGGGACAGGAGTTTTATGGCTACACCTTC	CASTNSGQEFYGYTF
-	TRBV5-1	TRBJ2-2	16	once	TGCGCCAGCAGCCCCCCGGGGTCAGAGGACACCGGGGAGCTGTTTTTT	CASSPPGSEDTGELFF
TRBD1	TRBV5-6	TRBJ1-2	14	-	TGTGCCAGCAGCCACCGGGACAGCGCATATGGCTACACCTTC	CASSHRDSAYGYTF
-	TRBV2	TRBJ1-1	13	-	TGTGCCACACAAGGGCCGGGAAACACTGAAGCTTTCTTT	CATQGPGNTEAFF
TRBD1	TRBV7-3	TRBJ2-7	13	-	TGTGCCAGCAGCCCAACAGGGGGCTACGAGCAGTACTTC	CASSPTGGYEQYF
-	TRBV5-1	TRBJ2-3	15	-	TGCGCCAGCAGCTTGGATCCGGGGGTGGCAGATACGCAGTATTTT	CASSLDPGVADTQYF
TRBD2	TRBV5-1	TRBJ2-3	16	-	TGCGCCAGCAGCGGTCGGGGACTAGCGAACACAGATACGCAGTATTTT	CASSGRGLANTDTQYF
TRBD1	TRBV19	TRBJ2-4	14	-	TGTGCCAGTAGTATGGGACAGAGAAAAAACATTCAGTACTTC	CASSMGQRKNIQYF
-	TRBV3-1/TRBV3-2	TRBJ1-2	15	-	TGTGCCAGCAGCCAAGAATGGCAGGGTGATAGCGGCTACACCTTC	CASSQEWQGDSGYTF
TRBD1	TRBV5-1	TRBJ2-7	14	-	TGCGCCAGCAGCTTGGGGACAGGGGTCCCCGAGCAGTACTTC	CASSLGTGVPEQYF
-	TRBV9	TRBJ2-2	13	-	TGTGCCAGCAGCGTTGGCAGGGCCGGGGAGCTGTTTTTT	CASSVGRAGELFF
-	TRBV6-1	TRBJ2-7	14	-	TGTGCCAGCAGTGATGGGCCGGGAACCTACGAGCAGTACTTC	CASSDGPGTYEQYF
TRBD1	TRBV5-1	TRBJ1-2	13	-	TGCGCCAGCAGCGCTACAGACAGGGATGGCTACACCTTC	CASSATDRDGYTF
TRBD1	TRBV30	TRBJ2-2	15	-	TGTGCCTGGAGTGCCGACAGGGGATACACCGGGGAGCTGTTTTTT	CAWSADRGYTGELFF
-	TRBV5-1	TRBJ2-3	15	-	TGCGCCAGCAGCTTGCGACAGTCTAGCACAGATACGCAGTATTTT	CASSLRQSSTDTQYF
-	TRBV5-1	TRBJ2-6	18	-	TGCGCCAGCAGCCCAGCGTGGGGCAACCCGTGGGGGGCCAACGTCCTGACTTTC	CASSPAWGNPWGANVLTF
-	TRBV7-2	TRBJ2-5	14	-	TGTGCCAGCAGCCCGCGTTTGCGGGAAGAGACCCAGTACTTC	CASSPRLREETQYF
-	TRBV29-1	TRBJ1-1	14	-	TGCAGCGTTGATTGGCAGGGCCTGAACACTGAAGCTTTCTTT	CSVDWQGLNTEAFF
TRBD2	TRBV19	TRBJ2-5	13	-	TGTGCCAGTAGCGGGACTAGTGATGGGACCCAGTACTTC	CASSGTSDGTQYF
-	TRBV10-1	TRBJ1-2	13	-	TGCGCCAGCAGTGACCCAGGGTTGGATGGCTACACCTTC	CASSDPGLDGYTF
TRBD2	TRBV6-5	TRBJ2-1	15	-	TGTGCCAGCCTGCCGACGACTAGCGTTTACAATGAGCAGTTCTTC	CASLPTTSVYNEQFF
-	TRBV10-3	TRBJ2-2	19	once	TGTGCCATCAGTGAACCTGACCTTAAAGGGACATCCTCTCCCGGGGAGCTGTTTTTT	CAISEPDLKGTSSPGELFF
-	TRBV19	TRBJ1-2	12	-	TGTGCCAGTAAGCGGCAGGATGGTGGCTACACCTTC	CASKRQDGGYTF
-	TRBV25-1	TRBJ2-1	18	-	TGTGCCAGCAGTGGAAGCCTAGGGTTCCTCGCCGGGGATAATGAGCAGTTCTTC	CASSGSLGFLAGDNEQFF
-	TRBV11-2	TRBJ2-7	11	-	TGTGCCAGCAGCTTAACTCGCGAGCAGTACTTC	CASSLTREQYF
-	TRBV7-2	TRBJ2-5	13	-	TGTGCCAGCAGCTTACTGCGTGCAGAGACCCAGTACTTC	CASSLLRAETQYF